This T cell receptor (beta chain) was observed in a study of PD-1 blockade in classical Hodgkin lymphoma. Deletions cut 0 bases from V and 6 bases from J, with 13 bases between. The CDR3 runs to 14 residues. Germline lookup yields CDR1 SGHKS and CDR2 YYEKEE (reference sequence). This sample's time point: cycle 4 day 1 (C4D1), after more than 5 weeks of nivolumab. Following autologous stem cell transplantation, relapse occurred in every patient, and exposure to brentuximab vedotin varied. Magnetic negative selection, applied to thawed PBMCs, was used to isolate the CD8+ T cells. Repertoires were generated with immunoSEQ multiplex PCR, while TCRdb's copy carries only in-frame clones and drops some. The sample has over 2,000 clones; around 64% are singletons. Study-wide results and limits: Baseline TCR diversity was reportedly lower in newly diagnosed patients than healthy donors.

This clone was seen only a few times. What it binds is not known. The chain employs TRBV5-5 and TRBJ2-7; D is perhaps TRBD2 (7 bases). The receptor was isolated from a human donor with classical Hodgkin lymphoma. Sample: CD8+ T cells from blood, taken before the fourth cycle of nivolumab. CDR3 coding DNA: TGTGCCAGCAGCTTGGTGTCAGGGGAGGGCGAGCAGTACTTC. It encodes CASSLVSGEGEQYF.